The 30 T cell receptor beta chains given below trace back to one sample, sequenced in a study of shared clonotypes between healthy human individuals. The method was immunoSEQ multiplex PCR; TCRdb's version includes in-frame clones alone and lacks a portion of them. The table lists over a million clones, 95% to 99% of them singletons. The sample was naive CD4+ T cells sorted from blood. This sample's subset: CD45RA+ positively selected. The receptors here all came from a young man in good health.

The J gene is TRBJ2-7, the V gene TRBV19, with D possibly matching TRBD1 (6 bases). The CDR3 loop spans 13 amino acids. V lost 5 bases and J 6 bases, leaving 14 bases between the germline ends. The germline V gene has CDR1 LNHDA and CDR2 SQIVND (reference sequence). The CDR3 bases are TGTGCCAGTAGTGGGACATTAGGTGGCGAGCAGTACTTC. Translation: CASSGTLGGEQYF.

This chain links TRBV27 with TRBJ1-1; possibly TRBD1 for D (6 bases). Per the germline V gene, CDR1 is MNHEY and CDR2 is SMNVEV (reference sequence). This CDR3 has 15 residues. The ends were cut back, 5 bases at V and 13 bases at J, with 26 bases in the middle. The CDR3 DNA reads TGTGCCAGCAGTGGCAGGGGTCTAGGTATCCGGGTTGATTTCTTT. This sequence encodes CASSGRGLGIRVDFF.

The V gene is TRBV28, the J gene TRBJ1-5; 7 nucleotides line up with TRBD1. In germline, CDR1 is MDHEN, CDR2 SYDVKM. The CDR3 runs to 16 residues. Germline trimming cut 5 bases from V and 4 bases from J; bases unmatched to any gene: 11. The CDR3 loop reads CASSRNRDRGNQPQHF. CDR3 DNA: TGTGCCAGCAGTCGAAACCGGGACAGAGGTAATCAGCCCCAGCATTTT.

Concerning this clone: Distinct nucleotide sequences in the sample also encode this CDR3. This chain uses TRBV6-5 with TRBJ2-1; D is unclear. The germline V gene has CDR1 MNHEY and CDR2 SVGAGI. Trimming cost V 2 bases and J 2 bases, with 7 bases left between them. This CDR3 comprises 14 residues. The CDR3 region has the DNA TGTGCCAGCAGTTACCGGCTCGCCTACAATGAGCAGTTCTTC. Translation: CASSYRLAYNEQFF.

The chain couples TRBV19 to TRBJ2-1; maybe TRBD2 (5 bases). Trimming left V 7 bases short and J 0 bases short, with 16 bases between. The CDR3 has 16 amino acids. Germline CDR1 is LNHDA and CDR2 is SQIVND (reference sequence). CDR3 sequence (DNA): TGTGCCAGTAAGAGGGAGCTACAACTCTCCTACAATGAGCAGTTCTTC. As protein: CASKRELQLSYNEQFF.

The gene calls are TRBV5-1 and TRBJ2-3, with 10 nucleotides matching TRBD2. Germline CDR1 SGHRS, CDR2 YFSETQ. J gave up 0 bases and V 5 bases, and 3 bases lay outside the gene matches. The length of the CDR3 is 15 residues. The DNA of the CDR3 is TGCGCCAGCAGTACTAGCGGGGCTAGCACAGATACGCAGTATTTT. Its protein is CASSTSGASTDTQYF.

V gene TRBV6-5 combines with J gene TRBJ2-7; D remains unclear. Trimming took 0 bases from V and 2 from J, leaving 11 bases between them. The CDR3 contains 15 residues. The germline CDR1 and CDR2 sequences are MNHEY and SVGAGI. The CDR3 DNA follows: TGTGCCAGCAGTTACTCCTATGCCCCCACCTACGAGCAGTACTTC. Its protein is CASSYSYAPTYEQYF.

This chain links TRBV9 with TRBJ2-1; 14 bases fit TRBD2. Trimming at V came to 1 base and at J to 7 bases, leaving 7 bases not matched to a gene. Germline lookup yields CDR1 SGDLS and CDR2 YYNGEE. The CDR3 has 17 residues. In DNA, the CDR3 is TGTGCCAGCAGCGTATCGATGACTAGCGGGAGGGATAATGAGCAGTTCTTC. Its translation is CASSVSMTSGRDNEQFF.

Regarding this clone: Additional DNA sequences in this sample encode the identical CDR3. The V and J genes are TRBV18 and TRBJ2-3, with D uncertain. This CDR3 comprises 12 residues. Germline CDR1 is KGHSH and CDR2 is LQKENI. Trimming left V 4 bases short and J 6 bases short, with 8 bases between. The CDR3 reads CASSLFTDTQYF. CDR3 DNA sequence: TGTGCCAGCTCACTGTTTACTGATACGCAGTATTTT.

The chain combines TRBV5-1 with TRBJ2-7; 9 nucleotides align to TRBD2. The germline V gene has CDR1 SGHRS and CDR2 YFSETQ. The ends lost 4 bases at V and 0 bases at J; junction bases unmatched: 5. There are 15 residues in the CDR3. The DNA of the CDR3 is TGCGCCAGCAGCCGTGCTAGCGGGACCTCCTACGAGCAGTACTTC. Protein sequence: CASSRASGTSYEQYF.

CDR3 in DNA: TGTGCCAGCTCCCCGGACGCCCCGAGGAGCACAGATACGCAGTATTTT. It translates to CASSPDAPRSTDTQYF. The rearrangement uses TRBV18 and TRBJ2-3; D is undetermined. Germline loops: CDR1 KGHSH, CDR2 LQKENI. V lost 6 bases, J lost 0 bases, and 16 bases lay in between. The CDR3 consists of 16 residues.

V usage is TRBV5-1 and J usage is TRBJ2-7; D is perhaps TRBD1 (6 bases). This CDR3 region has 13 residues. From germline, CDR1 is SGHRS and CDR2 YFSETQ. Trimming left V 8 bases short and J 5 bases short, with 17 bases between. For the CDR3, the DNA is TGCGCCAGTACACAGGGTGACGTCGACGAGCAGTACTTC. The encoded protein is CASTQGDVDEQYF.

The CDR3 sequence is CASSQTGPFNEQFF. The DNA of the CDR3 is TGTGCCAGCAGCCAGACCGGTCCCTTCAATGAGCAGTTCTTC. The gene calls are TRBV14 and TRBJ2-1; D is unclear. Deletions cut 3 bases from V and 6 bases from J, with 12 bases between. The germline V gene encodes CDR1 SGHDN and CDR2 FVKESK. The CDR3 has 14 residues.

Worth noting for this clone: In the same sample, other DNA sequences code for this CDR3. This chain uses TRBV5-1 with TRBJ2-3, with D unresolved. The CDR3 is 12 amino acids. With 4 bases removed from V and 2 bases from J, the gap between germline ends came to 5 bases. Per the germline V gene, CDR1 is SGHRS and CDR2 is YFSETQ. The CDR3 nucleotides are TGCGCCAGCAGCCCCGACACAGATACGCAGTATTTT. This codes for CASSPDTDTQYF.

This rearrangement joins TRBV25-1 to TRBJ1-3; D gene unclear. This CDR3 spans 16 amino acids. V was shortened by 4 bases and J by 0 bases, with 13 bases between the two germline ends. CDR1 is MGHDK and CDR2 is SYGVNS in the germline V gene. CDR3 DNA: TGTGCCAGCAGTGTTTTGTCCCGACTCTCTGGAAACACCATATATTTT. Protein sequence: CASSVLSRLSGNTIYF.

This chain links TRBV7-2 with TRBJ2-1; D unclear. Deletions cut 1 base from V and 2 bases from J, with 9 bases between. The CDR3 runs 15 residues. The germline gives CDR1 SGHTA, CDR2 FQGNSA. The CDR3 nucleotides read TGTGCCAGCAGCTTAGGTCCCTCTGCCTACAATGAGCAGTTCTTC. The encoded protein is CASSLGPSAYNEQFF.

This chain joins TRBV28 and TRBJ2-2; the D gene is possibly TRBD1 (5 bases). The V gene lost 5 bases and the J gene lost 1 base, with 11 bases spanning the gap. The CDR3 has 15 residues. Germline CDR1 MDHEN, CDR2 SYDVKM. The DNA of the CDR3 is TGTGCCAGCAGTCCAACCACAGGGAACACCGGGGAGCTGTTTTTT. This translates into CASSPTTGNTGELFF.

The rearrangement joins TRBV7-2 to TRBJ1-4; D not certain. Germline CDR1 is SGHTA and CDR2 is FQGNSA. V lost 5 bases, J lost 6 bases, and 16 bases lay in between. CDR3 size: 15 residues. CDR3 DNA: TGTGCCAGCAGCGCTGTTGGTGGCGGAGATGAAAAACTGTTTTTT. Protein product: CASSAVGGGDEKLFF.

This CDR3 reads CASKNEERGGSYEQYF. The CDR3 DNA sequence: TGTGCCAGCAAGAATGAGGAGCGGGGCGGCTCCTACGAGCAGTACTTC. The chain carries TRBV9 and TRBJ2-7; 7 nucleotides agree with TRBD2. The CDR3 runs 16 residues. Germline V gene sequence: CDR1 SGDLS, CDR2 YYNGEE. With 6 bases clipped from V and 0 bases from J, the junction kept 12 bases outside the gene matches.

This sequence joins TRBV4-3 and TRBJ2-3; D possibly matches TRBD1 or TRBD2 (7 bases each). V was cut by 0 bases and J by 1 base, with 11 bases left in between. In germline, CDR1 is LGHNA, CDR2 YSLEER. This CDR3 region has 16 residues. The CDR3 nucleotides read TGCGCCAGCAGCCAAGACCCAGGGGGGGGCACAGATACGCAGTATTTT. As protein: CASSQDPGGGTDTQYF.

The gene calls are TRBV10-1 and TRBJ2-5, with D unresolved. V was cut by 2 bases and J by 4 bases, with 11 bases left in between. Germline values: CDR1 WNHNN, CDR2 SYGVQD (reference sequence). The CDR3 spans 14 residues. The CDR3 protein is CASSEKQVGETQYF. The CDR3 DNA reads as TGCGCCAGCAGTGAGAAGCAGGTTGGAGAGACCCAGTACTTC.

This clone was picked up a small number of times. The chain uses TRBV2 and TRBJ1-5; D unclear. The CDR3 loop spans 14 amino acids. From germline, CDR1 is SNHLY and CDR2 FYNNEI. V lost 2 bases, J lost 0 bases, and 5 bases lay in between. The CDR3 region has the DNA TGTGCCAGCAGTGAACAGACTAGCAATCAGCCCCAGCATTTT. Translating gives CASSEQTSNQPQHF.

The CDR3 coding sequence is TGTGCCAGTGGAGACAGGGATTCTTTTGAAAAACTGTTTTTT. The encoded protein is CASGDRDSFEKLFF. V usage is TRBV19 and J usage is TRBJ1-4, with 7 bases lining up with TRBD1. This CDR3 is 14 amino acids long. Germline CDR1 is LNHDA and CDR2 is SQIVND (reference sequence). V lost 8 bases to trimming and J lost 7 bases; unmatched junction nucleotides: 10. The variable domain in full, completed from reference TRBV19 and TRBJ1-4, reads DGGITQSPKYLFRKEGQNVTLSCEQNLNHDAMYWYRQDPGQGLRLIYYSQIVNDFQKGDIAEGYSVSREKKESFPLTVTSAQKNPTAFYLCASGDRDSFEKLFFGSGTQLSVL.

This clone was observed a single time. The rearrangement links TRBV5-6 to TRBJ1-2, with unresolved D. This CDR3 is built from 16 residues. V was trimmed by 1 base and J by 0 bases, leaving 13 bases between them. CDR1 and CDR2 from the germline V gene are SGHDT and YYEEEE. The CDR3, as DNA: TGTGCCAGCAGCTTGACCTCGGTGGGCCCTAACTATGGCTACACCTTC. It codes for CASSLTSVGPNYGYTF.

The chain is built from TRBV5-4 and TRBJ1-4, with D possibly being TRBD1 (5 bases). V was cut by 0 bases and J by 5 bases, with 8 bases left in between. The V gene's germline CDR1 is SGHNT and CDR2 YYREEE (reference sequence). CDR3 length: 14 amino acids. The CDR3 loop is CASSLEGTNEKLFF. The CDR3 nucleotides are TGTGCCAGCAGCTTGGAGGGGACCAATGAAAAACTGTTTTTT.

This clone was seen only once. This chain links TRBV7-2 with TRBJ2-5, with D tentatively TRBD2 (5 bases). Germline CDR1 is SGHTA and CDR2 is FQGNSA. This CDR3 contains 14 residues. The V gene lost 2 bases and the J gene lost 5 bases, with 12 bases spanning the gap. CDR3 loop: CASSLLGEEETQYF. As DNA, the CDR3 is TGTGCCAGCAGCTTACTGGGAGAGGAGGAGACCCAGTACTTC.

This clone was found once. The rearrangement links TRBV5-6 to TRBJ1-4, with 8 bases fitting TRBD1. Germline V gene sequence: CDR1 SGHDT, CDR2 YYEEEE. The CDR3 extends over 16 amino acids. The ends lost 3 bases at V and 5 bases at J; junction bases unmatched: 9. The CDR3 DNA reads TGTGCCAGCAGCTCCGCTAGGACAGGGAACAATGAAAAACTGTTTTTT. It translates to CASSSARTGNNEKLFF.

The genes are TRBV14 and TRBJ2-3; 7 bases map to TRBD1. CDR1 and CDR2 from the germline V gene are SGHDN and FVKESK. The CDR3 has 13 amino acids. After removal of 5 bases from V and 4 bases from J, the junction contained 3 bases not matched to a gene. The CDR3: CASSYTGADTQYF. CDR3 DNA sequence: TGTGCCAGCAGCTACACAGGGGCAGATACGCAGTATTTT.

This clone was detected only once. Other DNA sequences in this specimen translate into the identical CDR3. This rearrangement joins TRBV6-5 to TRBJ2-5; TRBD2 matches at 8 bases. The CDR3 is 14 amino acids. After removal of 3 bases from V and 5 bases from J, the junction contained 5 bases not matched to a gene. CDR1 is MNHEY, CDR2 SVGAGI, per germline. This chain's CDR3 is CASSYSAGVETQYF. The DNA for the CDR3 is TGTGCCAGCAGTTATTCAGCGGGAGTGGAGACCCAGTACTTC.

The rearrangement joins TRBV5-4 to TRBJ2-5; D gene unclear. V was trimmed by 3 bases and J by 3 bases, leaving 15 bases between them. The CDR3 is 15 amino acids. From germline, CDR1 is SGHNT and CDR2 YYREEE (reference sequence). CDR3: CASSSETHRKETQYF. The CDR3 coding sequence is TGTGCCAGCAGCTCAGAGACACATCGTAAAGAGACCCAGTACTTC.